One and the same sample provided the 30 T cell receptor beta chains below, sequenced in a study of shared clonotypes between healthy human individuals. The naive CD8 fraction comprised CD45RO-negative cells positively selected for CCR7 and excluded terminally differentiated effector memory CD45RA+ cells. The assay was immunoSEQ multiplex PCR, and TCRdb's table has in-frame clones only and misses some. Of some 2.1 million clones in the sample, approximately 92% were seen once. The specimen sequenced was naive CD8+ T cells from PBMCs. These receptors all stem from a man between 18 and 29 years old in good health. Some clones in this sample may be carry-over from other donors' samples.

This chain links TRBV9 with TRBJ2-5; 8 bases agree with TRBD1. Germline CDR1 and CDR2: SGDLS and YYNGEE. This CDR3 region has 16 residues. V was pared by 4 bases and J by 4 bases, with 12 bases of the junction left unmatched. The CDR3 sequence is CASSTSSRGRRETQYF. In DNA form, the CDR3 reads TGTGCCAGCAGCACCTCTTCCAGGGGGCGCAGAGAGACCCAGTACTTC.

The chain recombines TRBV6-5 with TRBJ2-3, with D maybe TRBD2 (5 bases). The germline V gene encodes CDR1 MNHEY and CDR2 SVGAGI. CDR3 length: 16 amino acids. V was clipped by 2 bases and J by 0 bases, with 12 bases between them. In DNA, the CDR3 is TGTGCCAGCAGTTACCTACGGGAATCTAGCACAGATACGCAGTATTTT. Its protein is CASSYLRESSTDTQYF.

The table lists this clone with a few counts. This chain connects TRBV11-2 to TRBJ2-5; no clear D. The V gene lost 2 bases and the J gene lost 2 bases, with 3 bases spanning the gap. Germline-derived CDR1 and CDR2 are SGHAT and FQNNGV. The CDR3 is 12 amino acids. The CDR3 DNA sequence: TGTGCCAGCAGCTTACGGCAAGAGACCCAGTACTTC. This sequence encodes CASSLRQETQYF.

This sequence joins TRBV27 and TRBJ2-7; D may correspond to TRBD1 or TRBD2 (5 bases each). The CDR3 consists of 13 residues. The V and J ends lost 5 bases and 4 bases respectively, with 12 bases between them. Germline-derived CDR1 and CDR2 are MNHEY and SMNVEV (reference sequence). CDR3: CASSQRGRYEQYF. The CDR3 DNA reads TGTGCCAGCAGTCAACGGGGACGGTACGAGCAGTACTTC.

CDR3 nucleotide sequence: TGTGCCAGCAGTTTATCATGGGCCGCAGGTGAAGCTTTCTTT. This codes for CASSLSWAAGEAFF. The V and J genes are TRBV27 and TRBJ1-1; D is undetermined. The germline V and J ends were trimmed by 0 bases and 7 bases, with 12 bases remaining between them. Germline V lookup: CDR1 MNHEY, CDR2 SMNVEV (reference sequence). The CDR3 is 14 residues long.

The J gene is TRBJ1-1, the V gene TRBV7-9; perhaps TRBD1 as D (6 bases). This CDR3 contains 16 residues. Germline loops: CDR1 SEHNR, CDR2 FQNEAQ (reference sequence). Trimming shortened V by 5 bases and J by 0 bases, and 16 bases separated the two germline ends. CDR3 coding DNA: TGTGCCAGCAGCCCTTATACAGGGCTTATGAACACTGAAGCTTTCTTT. This codes for CASSPYTGLMNTEAFF.

This clone is a singleton in its sample. CDR3 region: CASSPTGTGSYNEAFF. The CDR3 DNA follows: TGTGCCAGCAGTCCGACCGGGACAGGGTCCTACAATGAAGCTTTCTTT. V and J are TRBV27 and TRBJ1-1; 9 bases fit TRBD1. V lost 5 bases and J lost 7; bases outside the gene matches: 14. From germline, CDR1 is MNHEY and CDR2 SMNVEV (reference sequence). CDR3 length: 16 amino acids.

V usage is TRBV11-2 and J usage is TRBJ2-1; 13 bases are shared with TRBD2. Losses at the gene ends were 6 bases for V and 5 bases for J; bases not matched to a gene: 4. This CDR3 region has 15 residues. The germline gives CDR1 SGHAT, CDR2 FQNNGV. CDR3 residues: CASRTSGRIDNEQFF. The DNA of the CDR3 is TGTGCCAGCAGGACTAGCGGGAGGATCGACAATGAGCAGTTCTTC.

A note on this clone: The same CDR3 can be traced to other DNA sequences in this sample. This chain links TRBV27 with TRBJ2-1; 8 bases align to TRBD2. Germline-derived CDR1 and CDR2 are MNHEY and SMNVEV (reference sequence). This CDR3 is 14 amino acids long. The junction had 3 bases not matched to a gene; V was cut back by 8 bases and J by 0 bases. The CDR3 reads CASLSGSSYNEQFF. Written as DNA, the CDR3 is TGTGCCAGCCTCAGCGGGAGCTCCTACAATGAGCAGTTCTTC.

The V gene is TRBV7-8, the J gene TRBJ2-7; D is uncertain. There are 15 residues in the CDR3. The germline V gene has CDR1 SGHVS and CDR2 FQNEAQ. Trimming took 2 bases from V and 2 from J, leaving 13 bases between them. CDR3 in amino acids: CASSLSQLYTYEQYF. In DNA, the CDR3 is TGTGCCAGCAGCTTAAGCCAGCTCTACACCTACGAGCAGTACTTC.

This chain links TRBV30 with TRBJ2-1; TRBD1 or TRBD2 may be the D gene (5 bases each). Trimming stripped 3 bases from V and 9 bases from J, with 9 bases between. This CDR3 spans 11 amino acids. In germline, CDR1 is GTSNPN, CDR2 SVGIG (reference sequence). In DNA, the CDR3 is TGTGCCTGGAGAACTGGGGGTGAGCAGTTCTTC. Residues: CAWRTGGEQFF.

The DNA for the CDR3 is TGTGCCAGCAGCTTAGCTCTAGAGATGGGCGAGCAGTACTTC. Protein: CASSLALEMGEQYF. The gene calls are TRBV7-9 and TRBJ2-7; D is ambiguous. The ends were cut back, 0 bases at V and 6 bases at J, with 12 bases in the middle. The germline V gene has CDR1 SEHNR and CDR2 FQNEAQ (reference sequence). The CDR3 runs to 14 residues.

This clone was seen a single time. In nucleotides, the CDR3 is TGTGCCAGCAGCCATGGGGGGGTTGGCGTCACTAACTATGGCTACACCTTC. Translating it yields CASSHGGVGVTNYGYTF. This chain joins TRBV4-2 and TRBJ1-2, with D possibly being TRBD1 (5 bases). The germline V and J ends were trimmed by 3 bases and 0 bases, with 17 bases remaining between them. Germline V gives CDR1 LGHNA, CDR2 YNFKEQ. This CDR3 spans 17 amino acids.

This sequence joins TRBV28 and TRBJ2-3; 13 positions agree with TRBD2. Germline-derived CDR1 and CDR2 are MDHEN and SYDVKM. This CDR3 contains 18 residues. V lost 4 bases and J lost 0; bases outside the gene matches: 7. The CDR3 is CASSSGLAGVHSTDTQYF. The CDR3 DNA is TGTGCCAGCAGTTCCGGACTAGCGGGAGTACACAGCACAGATACGCAGTATTTT.

The chain links TRBV6-1 to TRBJ2-7; D may be TRBD2 (6 bases). Germline lookup yields CDR1 MNHNS and CDR2 SASEGT. Trimming took off 6 bases at V and 6 bases at J, with 18 bases between the two ends. This CDR3 comprises 14 residues. CDR3 bases: TGTGCCAGCAGCTTAACGGGACTTGACGGCGAGCAGTACTTC. Encoded protein: CASSLTGLDGEQYF.

The gene calls are TRBV19 and TRBJ2-1; tentatively, D is TRBD1 or TRBD2 (5 bases each). The CDR3 extends over 15 amino acids. CDR1 is LNHDA, CDR2 SQIVND, per germline (reference sequence). With 3 bases removed from V and 7 bases from J, the gap between germline ends came to 16 bases. The CDR3 sequence: CASSMDSRVGNEQFF. The CDR3 DNA follows: TGTGCCAGTAGTATGGACTCCAGGGTGGGAAATGAGCAGTTCTTC.

The V call is TRBV18, the J call TRBJ1-4, with D possibly TRBD1 on 6 matching bases. Germline V gene data show CDR1 as KGHSH and CDR2 as LQKENI. V was pared by 3 bases and J by 8 bases, with 10 bases between. This CDR3 contains 13 residues. This chain's CDR3 is CASSPIGGEKLFF. The CDR3 DNA reads as TGTGCCAGCTCACCCATAGGGGGGGAAAAACTGTTTTTT.

The chain employs TRBV28 and TRBJ1-1; D possibly corresponds to TRBD1 (5 bases). The CDR3 runs 11 residues. Germline V gene lookup returns CDR1 MDHEN and CDR2 SYDVKM. Trimming stripped 11 bases from V and 6 bases from J, with 13 bases between. The CDR3 DNA reads TGTGCCCTAATGGTAGGGGCTGAAGCTTTCTTT. Translating it yields CALMVGAEAFF.

The chain uses TRBV27 and TRBJ2-7, with D possibly called TRBD1 or TRBD2 (5 bases each). The germline gives CDR1 MNHEY, CDR2 SMNVEV (reference sequence). The CDR3 totals 16 residues. V was pared by 2 bases and J by 5 bases, with 19 bases between. CDR3 coding DNA: TGTGCCAGCAGTTTAGGGGCCGGGACCCAGGAGGACGAGCAGTACTTC. It codes for CASSLGAGTQEDEQYF.

V gene TRBV28 combines with J gene TRBJ1-1, with D possibly TRBD1 on 6 matching bases. The CDR3 sequence is 14 residues long. Germline V gene data show CDR1 as MDHEN and CDR2 as SYDVKM. Trimming left V 6 bases short and J 1 base short, with 12 bases between. The CDR3 DNA is TGTGCCAGCAGCCGCAGGGGCGAGAACACTGAAGCTTTCTTT. This codes for CASSRRGENTEAFF.

The chain employs TRBV9 and TRBJ1-6; D is uncertain. The CDR3 totals 14 residues. Germline V gives CDR1 SGDLS, CDR2 YYNGEE. Trimming took off 4 bases at V and 7 bases at J, with 12 bases between the two ends. The CDR3 DNA sequence: TGTGCCAGCAGCCCCTGGACGGGGAATTCACCCCTCCACTTT. It is translated as CASSPWTGNSPLHF.

The chain uses TRBV4-1 and TRBJ2-1; 10 nucleotides align to TRBD2. V shed 2 bases and J 0 bases; nucleotides not matched to a gene: 4. Germline loops: CDR1 MGHRA, CDR2 YSYEKL. This CDR3 contains 17 residues. CDR3: CASSQWASGSSYNEQFF. CDR3 nucleotides: TGCGCCAGCAGCCAATGGGCTAGCGGGAGCTCCTACAATGAGCAGTTCTTC.

The genes are TRBV4-1 and TRBJ2-5; D perhaps matches TRBD1 (6 bases). The DNA end lines up better with TRBJ2-7; the J call may be wrong. The germline gives CDR1 MGHRA, CDR2 YSYEKL. This CDR3 has 15 amino acids. The DNA of the CDR3 is TGCGCCAGCAGCCAAGATGGGGACATAAATTACGAGCAGTACTTC. Encoded protein: CASSQDGDINYEQYF.

V is TRBV4-3 and J is TRBJ2-1; the D is unclear. The CDR3 runs to 16 residues. The V end was cut by 3 bases, the J end by 0 bases, with 12 bases between. The germline CDR1 and CDR2 sequences are LGHNA and YSLEER. CDR3 in DNA: TGCGCCAGCAGCCAGAAAAACTCCTTCTCCTACAATGAGCAGTTCTTC. Residues: CASSQKNSFSYNEQFF.

CDR3 residues: CASSWGGDQPQHF. The DNA of the CDR3 is TGTGCCAGCAGTTGGGGGGGGGATCAGCCCCAGCATTTT. The J gene is TRBJ1-5, the V gene TRBV27; a possible D gene is TRBD1 (5 bases). This CDR3 has 13 residues. V lost 4 bases and J lost 5, with 9 bases in between. Per germline, CDR1 MNHEY and CDR2 SMNVEV (reference sequence).

The gene calls are TRBV4-1 and TRBJ2-3; 11 bases map to TRBD2. This CDR3 spans 17 amino acids. With 4 bases clipped from V and 1 base from J, the junction kept 7 bases outside the gene matches. From germline, CDR1 is MGHRA and CDR2 YSYEKL. CDR3 DNA: TGCGCCAGCAGCCCCCAGATGGGACTAGCGGGCACAGATACGCAGTATTTT. This translates into CASSPQMGLAGTDTQYF.

This chain connects TRBV4-3 to TRBJ2-5; TRBD1 or TRBD2 may be the D gene (6 bases each). V dropped 0 bases and J dropped 5 bases, with 28 bases sitting between them. The germline CDR1 and CDR2 sequences are LGHNA and YSLEER. The CDR3 totals 20 residues. CDR3 in DNA: TGCGCCAGCAGCCAAGATGGGGGCCCTGACGGGCGGGGTGCAGGGGAGACCCAGTACTTC. This codes for CASSQDGGPDGRGAGETQYF.

V usage is TRBV7-9 and J usage is TRBJ2-3; D is unresolved. Trimming shortened V by 4 bases and J by 9 bases, and 11 bases separated the two germline ends. In germline, CDR1 is SEHNR, CDR2 FQNEAQ (reference sequence). This CDR3 comprises 12 residues. As DNA, the CDR3 is TGTGCCAGCAGCTGGGCGCAGAAGACGCAGTATTTT. Encoded protein: CASSWAQKTQYF.

The chain carries TRBV19 and TRBJ1-1, with a possible D match to TRBD1 (5 bases). CDR1 is LNHDA and CDR2 is SQIVND in the germline V gene (reference sequence). The ends were cut back, 3 bases at V and 1 base at J, with 12 bases in the middle. This CDR3 spans 15 amino acids. The CDR3 loop reads CASSIIQEQNTEAFF. DNA of the CDR3: TGTGCCAGTAGTATCATACAGGAGCAGAACACTGAAGCTTTCTTT.

The rearrangement joins TRBV4-1 to TRBJ1-1; D gene uncertain. CDR1 is MGHRA and CDR2 is YSYEKL in the germline V gene. The CDR3 is 14 amino acids. V lost 2 bases, J lost 1 base, and 8 bases lay in between. Here the CDR3 reads CASSQPTANTEAFF. In DNA form, the CDR3 reads TGCGCCAGCAGCCAACCCACAGCGAACACTGAAGCTTTCTTT.